These 20 T cell receptor beta chains were all obtained from the same sample, sequenced in a study of cytomegalovirus exposure and HLA in healthy donors. The table came from immunoSEQ multiplex PCR; TCRdb's copy has only in-frame clones and leaves some out. The top ten clones hold about 1.3% of a sample with more than 65,000 clones, 96% of them seen once. Sequenced material: PBMCs. The receptors derive from a woman aged 18-30 years in good health and CMV-seronegative.

The CDR3 here is CASSEAPGQSPGLAVYEQYF. The DNA for the CDR3 is TGTGCCAGCAGTGAAGCCCCCGGACAGAGCCCGGGACTAGCAGTTTACGAGCAGTACTTC. This chain joins TRBV6-1 and TRBJ2-7; 9 bases are shared with TRBD2. The germline gives CDR1 MNHNS, CDR2 SASEGT. The ends lost 0 bases at V and 4 bases at J; junction bases unmatched: 19. This CDR3 is built from 20 residues.

The DNA of the CDR3 is TGTGCCAGCAGTGATAACCTACGTGAGCAGTACTTC. Translating it yields CASSDNLREQYF. The rearrangement links TRBV27 to TRBJ2-7, with D unresolved. The CDR3 has 12 amino acids. Germline V lookup: CDR1 MNHEY, CDR2 SMNVEV (reference sequence). V was clipped by 5 bases and J by 7 bases, with 12 bases between them.

CDR3 protein: CASSEQGAAGTEAFF. CDR3 in DNA: TGTGCCAGCAGCGAACAGGGGGCAGCGGGCACTGAAGCTTTCTTT. V and J are TRBV6-5 and TRBJ1-1, with 9 bases identical to TRBD1. The CDR3 contains 15 residues. Germline V lookup: CDR1 MNHEY, CDR2 SVGAGI. V trimming: 6 bases; J trimming: 4 bases; junction bases outside the gene matches: 9.

This chain uses TRBV7-9 with TRBJ1-1, with unresolved D. Germline CDR1 SEHNR, CDR2 FQNEAQ (reference sequence). This CDR3 has 12 amino acids. V gave up 3 bases and J gave up 1 base, with 3 bases separating them. CDR3 coding DNA: TGTGCCAGCAGCTTCCAGAACACTGAAGCTTTCTTT. The encoded protein is CASSFQNTEAFF.

The chain joins TRBV6-4 to TRBJ2-3; TRBD1 matches 8 bases. The CDR3 sequence is 14 residues long. From germline, CDR1 is MRHNA and CDR2 SNTAGT. J lost 4 bases, V lost 5 bases, and 5 bases had no gene match. CDR3 DNA: TGTGCCAGCAGTTTGACAGGGGAGGCAGATACGCAGTATTTT. Translation gives CASSLTGEADTQYF.

In DNA form, the CDR3 reads TGCGCCAGCAGCCCCGGACAGACCTGGGAAGAGACCCAGTACTTC. Residues: CASSPGQTWEETQYF. This chain connects TRBV5-1 to TRBJ2-5, with D possibly matching TRBD1 (6 bases). Trimming cost V 4 bases and J 3 bases, with 16 bases left between them. Per the germline V gene, CDR1 is SGHRS and CDR2 is YFSETQ. The CDR3 totals 15 residues. The full variable domain, completed using reference TRBV5-1 and TRBJ2-5, is KAGVTQTPRYLIKTRGQQVTLSCSPISGHRSVSWYQQTPGQGLQFLFEYFSETQRNKGNFPGRFSGRQFSNSRSEMNVSTLELGDSALYLCASSPGQTWEETQYFGPGTRLLVL.

The rearrangement uses TRBV27 and TRBJ2-3; 7 nucleotides match TRBD2. The CDR3 runs 21 residues. After removal of 3 bases from V and 2 bases from J, the junction contained 23 bases not matched to a gene. Germline V CDR1 and CDR2: MNHEY, SMNVEV (reference sequence). The CDR3 bases are TGTGCCAGCAGTTTGGGACCGAGAACGGGAGGATCCTTCATACACACAGATACGCAGTATTTT. It specifies CASSLGPRTGGSFIHTDTQYF.

This rearrangement joins TRBV27 to TRBJ1-1, with 7 bases identical to TRBD1. CDR1 and CDR2 (germline): MNHEY, SMNVEV (reference sequence). Trimming removed 3 bases from V and 4 bases from J; junction bases left unmatched: 14. There are 17 residues in the CDR3. CDR3 sequence (DNA): TGTGCCAGCAGTTTTGACAGGGCAGGGGCTATTGGCACTGAAGCTTTCTTT. Translated, it gives CASSFDRAGAIGTEAFF.

This clone appeared once. The J gene is TRBJ1-5, the V gene TRBV18; no reliable D call. Germline-derived CDR1 and CDR2 are KGHSH and LQKENI. Trimming pared 6 bases from V and 5 bases from J, leaving 17 bases between. CDR3 length: 15 amino acids. This CDR3 is CASSAGMGRDQPQHF. As DNA, the CDR3 is TGTGCCAGCTCGGCCGGGATGGGCCGAGATCAGCCCCAGCATTTT.

The chain carries TRBV2 and TRBJ2-2; perhaps TRBD2 as D (6 bases). Germline V lookup: CDR1 SNHLY, CDR2 FYNNEI. CDR3 size: 14 residues. Trimming stripped 11 bases from V and 5 bases from J, with 18 bases between. Here the CDR3 DNA reads TGTGCCGGCACTGAGCAGGGAGGAACCGGGGAGCTGTTTTTT. This codes for CAGTEQGGTGELFF. Based on the CDR3 plus reference TRBV2 and TRBJ2-2, the full variable domain is EPEVTQTPSHQVTQMGQEVILRCVPISNHLYFYWYRQILGQKVEFLVSFYNNEISEKSEIFDDQFSVERPDGSNFTLKIRSTKLEDSAMYFCAGTEQGGTGELFFGEGSRLTVL.

The chain has TRBV27 and TRBJ2-1; TRBD1 might be the D (6 bases). The CDR3 length is 14 residues. Germline V lookup: CDR1 MNHEY, CDR2 SMNVEV (reference sequence). The V gene lost 8 bases and the J gene lost 4 bases, with 15 bases spanning the gap. In DNA form, the CDR3 reads TGTGCCAGCGGCCGGACAGAGCGATACAATGAGCAGTTCTTC. This codes for CASGRTERYNEQFF.

The genes are TRBV5-8 and TRBJ2-7, with D perhaps matching TRBD1 (5 bases). This CDR3 has 11 amino acids. V shed 4 bases and J shed 9 bases, with 11 bases lying between them. From germline, CDR1 is SGHTS and CDR2 YDEGEE. The CDR3 protein is CASSPSRGQYF. The CDR3 DNA reads TGTGCCAGCAGCCCAAGTAGGGGGCAGTACTTC.

This chain links TRBV28 with TRBJ2-7; 9 bases line up with TRBD1. CDR1 and CDR2 (germline): MDHEN, SYDVKM. The CDR3 runs to 15 residues. The trim removed 2 bases at V and 2 bases at J, leaving 4 bases unmatched. The CDR3 DNA reads as TGTGCCAGCAGTTTAGGGGACAGGGTTACCTACGAGCAGTACTTC. Translation: CASSLGDRVTYEQYF.

The genes are TRBV30 and TRBJ1-3; 7 positions agree with TRBD1. Germline CDR1 is GTSNPN and CDR2 is SVGIG (reference sequence). The CDR3 runs 16 residues. The junction had 8 bases not matched to a gene; V was cut back by 3 bases and J by 0 bases. The DNA for the CDR3 is TGTGCCTGGAGCCCTCTCCAGGGGGGCTCTGGAAACACCATATATTTT. This encodes CAWSPLQGGSGNTIYF.

J is TRBJ1-2 and V is TRBV6-5, with 8 bases aligning to TRBD1. Germline values: CDR1 MNHEY, CDR2 SVGAGI. This CDR3 region has 15 residues. Losses at the gene ends were 2 bases for V and 3 bases for J; bases not matched to a gene: 5. DNA for the CDR3: TGTGCCAGCAGTTACCGGACAGGGCGCGACTATGGCTACACCTTC. As protein: CASSYRTGRDYGYTF.

The CDR3 DNA follows: TGTGCCAGCAGTGACGGGACAGGGAAAGATACGCAGTATTTT. It codes for CASSDGTGKDTQYF. The J gene is TRBJ2-3, the V gene TRBV6-6; 9 bases match TRBD1. The CDR3 length is 14 residues. V shed 5 bases and J 5 bases; nucleotides not matched to a gene: 5. The germline V gene encodes CDR1 MNHNY and CDR2 SVGAGI (reference sequence).

This chain connects TRBV19 to TRBJ1-6; D gene uncertain. The CDR3 loop spans 16 amino acids. In germline, CDR1 is LNHDA, CDR2 SQIVND (reference sequence). The V and J ends lost 3 bases and 0 bases respectively, with 9 bases between them. The CDR3 region has the DNA TGTGCCAGTAGTATTGAAGCGAGCTCCTATAATTCACCCCTCCACTTT. It translates to CASSIEASSYNSPLHF.

This chain uses TRBV6-1 with TRBJ1-2, with 9 bases identical to TRBD1. V dropped 3 bases and J dropped 4; count of bases not matched to a gene: 6. Looked up from germline, CDR1 is MNHNS and CDR2 is SASEGT. The CDR3 has 15 residues. Here the CDR3 reads CASSDPGQGSYGYTF. The CDR3 bases are TGTGCCAGCAGTGATCCGGGACAGGGCTCCTATGGCTACACCTTC.

In its sample, this clone was seen once. The chain employs TRBV19 and TRBJ1-1; D gene unclear. Trimming took off 2 bases at V and 1 base at J, with 8 bases between the two ends. CDR1 is LNHDA, CDR2 SQIVND, per germline (reference sequence). The CDR3 has 14 amino acids. The DNA for the CDR3 is TGTGCCAGTAGTATACATCACACGAACACTGAAGCTTTCTTT. Translated, it gives CASSIHHTNTEAFF.

J is TRBJ1-1 and V is TRBV19; the D is unclear. Germline CDR1 is LNHDA and CDR2 is SQIVND (reference sequence). The V gene lost 6 bases and the J gene lost 1 base, with 6 bases spanning the gap. The CDR3 runs to 12 residues. The chain's CDR3 is CASSHRNTEAFF. In DNA, the CDR3 is TGTGCCAGTAGCCATAGGAACACTGAAGCTTTCTTT.